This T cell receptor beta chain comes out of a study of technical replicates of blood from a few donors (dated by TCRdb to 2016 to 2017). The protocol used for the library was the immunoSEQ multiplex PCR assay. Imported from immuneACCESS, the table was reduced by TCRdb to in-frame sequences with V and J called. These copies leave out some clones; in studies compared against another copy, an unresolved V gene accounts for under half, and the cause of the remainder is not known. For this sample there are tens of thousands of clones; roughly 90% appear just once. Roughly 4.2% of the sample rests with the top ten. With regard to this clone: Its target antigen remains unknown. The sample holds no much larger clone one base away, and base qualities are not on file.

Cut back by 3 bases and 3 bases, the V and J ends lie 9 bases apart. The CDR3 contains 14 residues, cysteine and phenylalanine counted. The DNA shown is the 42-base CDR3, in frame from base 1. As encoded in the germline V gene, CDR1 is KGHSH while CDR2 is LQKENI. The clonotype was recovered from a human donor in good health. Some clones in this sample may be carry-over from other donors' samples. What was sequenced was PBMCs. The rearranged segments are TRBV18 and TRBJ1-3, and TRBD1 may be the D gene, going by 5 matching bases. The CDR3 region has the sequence CASSPGQNGNTIYF. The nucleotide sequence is TGTGCCAGCTCACCGGGGCAGAATGGAAACACCATATATTTT.